One TCR beta chain is described in this entry. The antigen it binds to is not known. No much larger clone exists at a distance of one base, and base qualities are not known. The trial excluded patients who had a history of autoimmune disease or who were on systemic immunosuppression. Peripheral blood for TCR sequencing was collected from all dose cohorts at baseline, on cycle 4 day 1, and on cycle 7 day 1. Samples were obtained from an open-label, multicenter, first-in-human phase I dose-escalation trial of ivuxolimab. Adults with locally advanced or metastatic melanoma, renal cell carcinoma, hepatocellular carcinoma or head and neck squamous cell carcinoma were enrolled in the trial. Before TCR sequencing, CD4+ T cells and CD8+ T cells from peripheral blood were sorted into separate populations. These data belong to a study of OX40 agonist ivuxolimab in advanced cancers. The study in broad terms: Ivuxolimab was an agonistic, fully human IgG2 monoclonal antibody directed against OX40 (CD134), a costimulatory receptor. The paper covers the monotherapy dose-escalation part of the phase I ivuxolimab trial, which included N of about 50 patients. Patients were allowed to have had prior anti-PD-1, anti-PD-L1 or anti-CTLA-4 therapy, and 40% of the dose-escalation patients had previously received checkpoint inhibitors. In the dose-escalation cohort, approximately 82% of patients were male, and the mean age was approximately 55 years, with a range of about 23 to 80. Partial responses occurred in three dose-escalation patients: two with cutaneous melanoma and one with hepatocellular carcinoma. Intravenous ivuxolimab was administered to patients every 2 weeks at six dose levels: 0.01, 0.1, 0.3, 1.5, 3 and 10 mg/kg. Of the roughly 54 patients in dose escalation, about 20 had hepatocellular carcinoma, some 15 had melanoma, 9 had renal cell carcinoma and 9 had head and neck cancer. The point of sequencing TCRbeta in the periphery was to test whether ivuxolimab changed TCR sequence diversity and drove clonal T-cell expansion.

From the cysteine through the phenylalanine, the CDR3 covers 15 amino acids. The read is trimmed to its CDR3 DNA, 45 bases read in frame from base 1. CDR1 SGHTA and CDR2 FQGTGA are derived from the germline V gene. Clipping removes 5 bases from V and 6 bases from J, with 10 as the unmatched junction base count. The study at large found these results: After ivuxolimab, more expanded clones were found on average in CD8+ T cells than in CD4+ T cells. Clonal expansion of both CD4+ and CD8+ blood T cells was observed from baseline to week 6 at doses 0.1 to 3.0 mg/kg. Partial responders in the 0.1-3.0 mg/kg groups had among the lowest normalized peripheral clonal expansion, especially among CD8+ T cells. Low levels of normalized T-cell clonal expansion were also seen in some patients who did not respond. Antigen specificity was not determined for the clonally expanded peripheral T cells.

Genomic DNA was extracted from sorted cells for sequencing of the TCRbeta CDR3 region. TCRbeta CDR3 regions were sequenced using the immunoSEQ Assay. TCRdb took over this immuneACCESS table, retaining in-frame rearrangements with V and J assigned. Such tables are incomplete; in checked studies, under half of the missing clones stem from an unresolved V gene, and the remainder is unexplained. The sample yields 80,000 or so clones; roughly nine tenths were counted once. Of the sample, about 0.2% is held by the ten largest clones. The sequence derives from an adult with an advanced solid tumor such as melanoma, head and neck, liver or kidney cancer. Sequences were derived from CD4+ or CD8+ T cells sorted from blood, sampled in a trial of the OX40 agonist ivuxolimab. The rearrangement combines TRBV7-3 with TRBJ2-3; 8 bases in the junction line up with TRBD1. CDR3 loop: CASSPTTGAVDTQYF. The nucleotides are TGTGCCAGCAGCCCGACGACAGGGGCGGTCGATACGCAGTATTTT.